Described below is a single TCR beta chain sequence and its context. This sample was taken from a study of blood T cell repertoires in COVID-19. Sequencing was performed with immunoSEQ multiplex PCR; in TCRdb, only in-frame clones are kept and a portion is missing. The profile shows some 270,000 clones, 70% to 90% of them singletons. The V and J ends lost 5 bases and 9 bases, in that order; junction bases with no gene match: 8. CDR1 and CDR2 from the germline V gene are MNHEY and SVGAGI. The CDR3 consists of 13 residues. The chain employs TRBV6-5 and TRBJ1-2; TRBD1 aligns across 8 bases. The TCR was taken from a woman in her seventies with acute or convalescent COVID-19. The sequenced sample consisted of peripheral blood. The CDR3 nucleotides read TGTGCCAGCAGTCCCACAGGGGGTGTGAGCTACACCTTC. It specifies CASSPTGGVSYTF.